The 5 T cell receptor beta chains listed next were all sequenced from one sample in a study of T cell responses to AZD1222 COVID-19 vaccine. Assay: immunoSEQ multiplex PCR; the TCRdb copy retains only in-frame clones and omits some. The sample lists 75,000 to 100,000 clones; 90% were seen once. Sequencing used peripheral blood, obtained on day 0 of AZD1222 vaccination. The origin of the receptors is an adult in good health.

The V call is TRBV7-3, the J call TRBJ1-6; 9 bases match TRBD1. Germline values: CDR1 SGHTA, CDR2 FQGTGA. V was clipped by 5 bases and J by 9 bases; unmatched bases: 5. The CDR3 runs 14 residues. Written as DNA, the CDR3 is TGTGCCAGCAGCGTCGGACAGGGGAGTTCACCCCTCCACTTT. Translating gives CASSVGQGSSPLHF.

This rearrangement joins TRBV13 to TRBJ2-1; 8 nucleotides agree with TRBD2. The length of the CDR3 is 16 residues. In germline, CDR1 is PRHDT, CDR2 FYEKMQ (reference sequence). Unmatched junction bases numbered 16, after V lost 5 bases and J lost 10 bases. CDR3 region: CASSVPQRGPLGEQFF. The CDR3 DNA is TGTGCCAGCAGCGTACCCCAGCGGGGGCCGTTAGGGGAGCAGTTCTTC.

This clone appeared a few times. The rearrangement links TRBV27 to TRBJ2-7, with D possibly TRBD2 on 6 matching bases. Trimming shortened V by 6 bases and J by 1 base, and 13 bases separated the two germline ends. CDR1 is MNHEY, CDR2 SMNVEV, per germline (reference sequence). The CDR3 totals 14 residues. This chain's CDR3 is CASSYSGLSYEQYF. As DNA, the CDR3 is TGTGCCAGCAGCTACTCGGGACTGTCCTACGAGCAGTACTTC.

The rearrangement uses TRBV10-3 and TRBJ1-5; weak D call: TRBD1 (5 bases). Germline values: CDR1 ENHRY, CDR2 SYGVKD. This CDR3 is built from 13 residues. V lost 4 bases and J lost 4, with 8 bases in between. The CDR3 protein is CAISGEGNQPQHF. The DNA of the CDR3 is TGTGCCATCAGTGGGGAGGGGAATCAGCCCCAGCATTTT.

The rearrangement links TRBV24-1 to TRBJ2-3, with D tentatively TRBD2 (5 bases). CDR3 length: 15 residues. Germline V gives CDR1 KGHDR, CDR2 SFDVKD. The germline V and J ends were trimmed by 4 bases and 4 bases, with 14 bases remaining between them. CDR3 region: CATSDTTSSPDTQYF. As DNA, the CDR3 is TGTGCCACCAGTGACACTACTAGTTCCCCAGATACGCAGTATTTT.